Following are 10 T cell receptor beta chains from one sample sequenced in a study of long-term antiretroviral therapy in people with HIV. At the survey level, the v3.0 immunoSEQ assay was run. Profiling relied on immunoSEQ multiplex PCR, and the TCRdb table lists in-frame clones only, not all of them. This table holds roughly 45,000 clones, 84% found once. The sequencing here drew on unsorted PBMCs, taken 0.8 years after starting antiretroviral therapy. These receptors originate from a woman aged 18-29 years with HIV.

CDR3 nucleotide sequence: TGTGCCAGCAGTTACACAGGGTTAGGCTACGAGCAGTACTTC. As protein: CASSYTGLGYEQYF. The gene calls are TRBV6-5 and TRBJ2-7, with a possible D match to TRBD1 (6 bases). The CDR3 is made up of 14 amino acids. V lost 2 bases and J 3 bases, leaving 11 bases between the germline ends. Germline V CDR1 and CDR2: MNHEY, SVGAGI.

The chain couples TRBV4-3 to TRBJ2-5; 8 bases agree with TRBD1. The DNA end lines up better with TRBJ2-7; the J call may be wrong. The CDR3 contains 16 residues. Germline CDR1 is LGHNA and CDR2 is YSLEER. This CDR3 reads CASSLGRAGGAYEQYF. The CDR3 coding sequence is TGCGCCAGCAGCCTTGGCAGGGCAGGGGGCGCCTACGAGCAGTACTTC.

The chain couples TRBV6-4 to TRBJ2-1; 8 nucleotides align to TRBD2. Germline V lookup: CDR1 MRHNA, CDR2 SNTAGT. The CDR3 sequence is 15 residues long. The V and J ends lost 2 bases and 7 bases, in that order; junction bases with no gene match: 7. In DNA, the CDR3 is TGTGCCAGCAGTGACGGCGGACTAGCTATGAATGAGCAGTTCTTC. This gives the protein CASSDGGLAMNEQFF.

This clone has a single count. V is TRBV18 and J is TRBJ1-5; D ambiguous. CDR1 and CDR2 (germline): KGHSH, LQKENI. V dropped 1 base and J dropped 4 bases, with 5 bases sitting between them. This CDR3 contains 13 residues. In DNA, the CDR3 is TGTGCCAGCTCACCACAGGCTAATCAGCCCCAGCATTTT. Translated, it gives CASSPQANQPQHF.

In DNA form, the CDR3 reads TGTGCCAGCAGCCCCTGGGGGGGAGGTCAGCCCCAGCATTTT. As protein: CASSPWGGGQPQHF. This chain links TRBV7-2 with TRBJ1-5; a possible D gene is TRBD1 (5 bases). This CDR3 comprises 14 residues. V was trimmed by 5 bases and J by 6 bases, leaving 14 bases between them. Looked up from germline, CDR1 is SGHTA and CDR2 is FQGNSA.

The chain uses TRBV28 and TRBJ2-7, with 7 bases matching TRBD2. Germline V gene sequence: CDR1 MDHEN, CDR2 SYDVKM. V shed 7 bases and J 5 bases; nucleotides not matched to a gene: 20. There are 17 residues in the CDR3. This chain's CDR3 is CASIGDRRTRAVHEQYF. The CDR3 bases are TGTGCCAGCATAGGGGACCGGAGGACTAGGGCCGTCCACGAGCAGTACTTC.

This clone was found once. A read error may produce the germline difference seen at one junction end. Within the sample, other DNA sequences also encode this same CDR3. The V gene is TRBV7-3, the J gene TRBJ2-1; D uncertain. CDR1 and CDR2 from the germline V gene are SGHTA and FQGTGA. This CDR3 has 15 amino acids. CDR3 in DNA: TGTGCCAGTAGCTATGGCGGAAGCTCCTACAATGAGCAGTTCTTC. This gives the protein CASSYGGSSYNEQFF.

This clone was counted once. This sequence joins TRBV10-3 and TRBJ2-7; 7 bases align to TRBD2. The germline V gene has CDR1 ENHRY and CDR2 SYGVKD. The CDR3 is 16 residues long. The V segment lost 3 bases and the J segment 2 bases; nucleotides outside the gene matches: 10. The CDR3 here is CAISDPRSGTAYEQYF. For the CDR3, the DNA is TGTGCCATCAGTGACCCGAGGAGCGGGACGGCCTACGAGCAGTACTTC.

V is TRBV11-2 and J is TRBJ1-5, with D possibly being TRBD1 (5 bases). Deletions cut 2 bases from V and 4 bases from J, with 9 bases between. Per germline, CDR1 SGHAT and CDR2 FQNNGV. The CDR3 spans 14 residues. The CDR3 is CASSLSDRNQPQHF. CDR3 nucleotides: TGTGCCAGCAGCTTATCAGACAGAAATCAGCCCCAGCATTTT.

The chain carries TRBV7-6 and TRBJ2-1; D is possibly TRBD2 (5 bases). The CDR3 is made up of 16 amino acids. Trimming removed 5 bases from V and 5 bases from J, with 19 bases in between. Germline V gives CDR1 SGHVS, CDR2 FNYEAQ. The CDR3 DNA is TGTGCCAGCAGCCAGAGTAGCGCTAACGTGAACAATGAGCAGTTCTTC. Encoded protein: CASSQSSANVNNEQFF.